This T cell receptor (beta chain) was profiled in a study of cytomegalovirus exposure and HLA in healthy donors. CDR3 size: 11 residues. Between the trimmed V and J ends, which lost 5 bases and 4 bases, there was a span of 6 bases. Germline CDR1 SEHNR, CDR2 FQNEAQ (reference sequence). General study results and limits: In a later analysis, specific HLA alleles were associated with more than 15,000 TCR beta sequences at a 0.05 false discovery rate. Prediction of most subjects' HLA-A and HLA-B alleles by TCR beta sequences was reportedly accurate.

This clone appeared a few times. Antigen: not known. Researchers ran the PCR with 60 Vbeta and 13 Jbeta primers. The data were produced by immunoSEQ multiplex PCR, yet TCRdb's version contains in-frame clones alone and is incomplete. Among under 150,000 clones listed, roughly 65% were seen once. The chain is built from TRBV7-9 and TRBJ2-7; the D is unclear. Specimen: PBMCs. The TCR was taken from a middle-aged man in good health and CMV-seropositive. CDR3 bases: TGTGCCAGCAGCCCTTTTTACGAGCAGTACTTC. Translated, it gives CASSPFYEQYF. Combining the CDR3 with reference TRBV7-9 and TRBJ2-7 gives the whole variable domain DTGVSQNPRHKITKRGQNVTFRCDPISEHNRLYWYRQTLGQGPEFLTYFQNEAQLEKSRLLSDRFSAERPKGSFSTLEIQRTEQGDSAMYLCASSPFYEQYFGPGTRLTVT.